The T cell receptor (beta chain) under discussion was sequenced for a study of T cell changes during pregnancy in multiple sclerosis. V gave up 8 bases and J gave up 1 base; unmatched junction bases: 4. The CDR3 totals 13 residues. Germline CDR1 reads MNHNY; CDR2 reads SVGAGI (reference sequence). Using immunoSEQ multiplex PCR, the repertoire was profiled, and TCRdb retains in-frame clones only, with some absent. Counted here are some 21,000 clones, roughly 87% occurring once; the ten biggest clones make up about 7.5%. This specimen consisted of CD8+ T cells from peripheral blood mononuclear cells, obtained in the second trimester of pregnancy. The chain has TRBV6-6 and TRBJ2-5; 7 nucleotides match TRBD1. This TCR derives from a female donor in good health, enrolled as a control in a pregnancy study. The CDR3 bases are TGTGCCAGCCTAAGGGACAGCCAAGAGACCCAGTACTTC. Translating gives CASLRDSQETQYF.